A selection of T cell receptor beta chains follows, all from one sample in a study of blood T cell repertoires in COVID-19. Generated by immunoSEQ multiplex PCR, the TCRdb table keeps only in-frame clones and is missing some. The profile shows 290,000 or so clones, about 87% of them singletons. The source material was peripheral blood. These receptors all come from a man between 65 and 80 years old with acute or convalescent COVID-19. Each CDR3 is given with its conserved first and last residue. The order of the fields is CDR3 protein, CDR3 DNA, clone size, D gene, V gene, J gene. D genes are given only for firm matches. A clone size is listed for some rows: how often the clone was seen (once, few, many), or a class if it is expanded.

CDR3: CASSLDTTYGYTF; DNA: TGTGCCAGCAGCTTGGACACCACCTATGGCTACACCTTC; size: .; D: .; V: TRBV5-5; J: TRBJ1-2
CDR3: CASTPRVGRPFGEQYF; DNA: TGTGCCAGTACCCCGAGGGTCGGACGGCCCTTTGGCGAGCAGTACTTC; size: .; D: .; V: TRBV19; J: TRBJ2-7
CDR3: CASTGGRDETQYF; DNA: TGTGCCAGCACGGGGGGGAGGGATGAGACCCAGTACTTC; size: .; D: TRBD2; V: TRBV2; J: TRBJ2-5
CDR3: CASSQSGTVSF; DNA: TGTGCCAGCAGTCAATCCGGGACAGTCAGCTTC; size: .; D: TRBD1; V: TRBV6-6; J: TRBJ2-4
CDR3: CASSQPGDQPQHF; DNA: TGTGCCAGCAGCCAGCCGGGGGACCAGCCCCAGCATTTT; size: .; D: .; V: TRBV3-1/TRBV3-2; J: TRBJ1-5
CDR3: CASSLRAGFVQYF; DNA: TGTGCCAGCAGCTTAAGAGCGGGATTTGTGCAGTATTTT; size: .; D: TRBD2; V: TRBV7-9; J: TRBJ2-3
CDR3: CASSPLAGEQYF; DNA: TGTGCCAGCAGCCCACTAGCGGGGGAGCAGTACTTC; size: many; D: TRBD2; V: TRBV3-1/TRBV3-2; J: TRBJ2-7
CDR3: CASSMGQGYEQYF; DNA: TGTGCCAGCAGCATGGGACAGGGCTACGAGCAGTACTTC; size: .; D: TRBD1; V: TRBV5-4; J: TRBJ2-7
CDR3: CASSLAIRGEQFF; DNA: TGTGCCAGCAGTTTAGCAATTCGGGGTGAGCAGTTCTTC; size: once; D: .; V: TRBV6-2/TRBV6-3; J: TRBJ2-1
CDR3: CASSQFRAASTDTQYF; DNA: TGTGCCAGCAGCCAATTCAGGGCAGCGAGCACAGATACGCAGTATTTT; size: .; D: .; V: TRBV14; J: TRBJ2-3
CDR3: CASSLERGSGELFF; DNA: TGTGCCAGCAGCTTAGAAAGGGGGAGCGGGGAGCTGTTTTTT; size: .; D: .; V: TRBV7-2; J: TRBJ2-2
CDR3: CASSSRTGGASGELFF; DNA: TGTGCCAGCAGCTCTAGGACAGGGGGCGCCTCCGGGGAGCTGTTTTTT; size: .; D: TRBD1; V: TRBV7-2; J: TRBJ2-2
CDR3: CASSLLAALETTDTQYF; DNA: TGTGCCAGCTCACTTCTAGCGGCACTGGAGACCACAGATACGCAGTATTTT; size: .; D: TRBD2; V: TRBV18; J: TRBJ2-3
CDR3: CATSEPGQYTDTQYF; DNA: TGTGCCACCAGTGAGCCGGGACAGTACACAGATACGCAGTATTTT; size: .; D: TRBD1; V: TRBV24-1; J: TRBJ2-3
CDR3: CASNRASGGSYEQYF; DNA: TGTGCCAGCAACCGGGCTAGCGGAGGATCCTACGAGCAGTACTTC; size: .; D: TRBD2; V: TRBV28; J: TRBJ2-7